Listed below are T cell receptor beta chains from one sample, sequenced in a study of T-cell reconstitution after alpha-beta-depleted transplantation in children. TCRdb re-derived calls from the PCR reads in MiXCR, one entry per CDR3 protein. The sample contains some 300,000 distinct CDR3 sequences, around a tenth of which appear only once. The sequencing here drew on PBMCs, taken before TCRalphabeta/CD19-depleted stem cell transplant. The source is a boy younger than two with acute myeloid leukemia, due to receive a stem cell transplant. Both conserved end residues are part of each CDR3. D genes are given only for firm matches. Clone size, where shown, is once, few, many, or a class for clones that have expanded.

CDR3aa: CASSLGQKGYTF
CDR3nt: TGTGCCAGCAGTTTGGGGCAGAAGGGCTACACCTTC
len: 12
j_gene: TRBJ1-2
abundance: many
d_gene: .
v_gene: TRBV12-3/TRBV12-4

CDR3aa: CASSLVLAENNEQFF
CDR3nt: TGTGCCAGCAGCTTAGTACTAGCGGAGAACAATGAGCAGTTCTTC
len: 15
j_gene: TRBJ2-1
abundance: many
d_gene: TRBD2
v_gene: TRBV7-9

CDR3aa: CASSGDSSNYEQYF
CDR3nt: TGTGCCAGCAGCGGGGACAGCTCCAACTACGAGCAGTACTTC
len: 14
j_gene: TRBJ2-7
abundance: many
d_gene: TRBD1
v_gene: TRBV16

CDR3aa: CASSFLIGGGVGTDTQYF
CDR3nt: TGTGCCAGCAGTTTCCTCATTGGTGGCGGGGTCGGCACAGATACGCAGTATTTT
len: 18
j_gene: TRBJ2-3
abundance: once
d_gene: .
v_gene: TRBV28

CDR3aa: CASSLKAGARTGELFF
CDR3nt: TGCGCCAGCAGCTTGAAAGCGGGGGCGAGAACCGGGGAGCTGTTTTTT
len: 16
j_gene: TRBJ2-2
abundance: .
d_gene: TRBD2
v_gene: TRBV5-1

CDR3aa: CSARRDRGPYNEQFF
CDR3nt: TGCAGTGCTAGAAGGGACAGGGGGCCGTACAATGAGCAGTTCTTC
len: 15
j_gene: TRBJ2-1
abundance: many
d_gene: TRBD1
v_gene: TRBV20-1

CDR3aa: CASSPGTSGIAGELFF
CDR3nt: TGTGCCAGCAGTCCTGGGACTAGCGGGATTGCCGGGGAGCTGTTTTTT
len: 16
j_gene: TRBJ2-2
abundance: .
d_gene: TRBD2
v_gene: TRBV28

CDR3aa: CASSPHLSGSNEQFF
CDR3nt: TGTGCCAGCAGTCCCCACCTTAGCGGGAGCAATGAGCAGTTCTTC
len: 15
j_gene: TRBJ2-1
abundance: many
d_gene: TRBD2
v_gene: TRBV12-3/TRBV12-4

CDR3aa: CASSSGTGKSYNEQFF
CDR3nt: TGTGCCAGCAGCTCTGGGACAGGGAAGTCCTACAATGAGCAGTTCTTC
len: 16
j_gene: TRBJ2-1
abundance: many
d_gene: TRBD1
v_gene: TRBV5-6

CDR3aa: CASDGGLPYEQYF
CDR3nt: TGTGCCAGCGACGGGGGGCTGCCCTACGAGCAGTACTTC
len: 13
j_gene: TRBJ2-7
abundance: few
d_gene: .
v_gene: TRBV6-1

CDR3aa: CASSHYRDTYEQYF
CDR3nt: TGCGCCAGCAGTCACTACCGGGACACCTACGAGCAGTACTTC
len: 14
j_gene: TRBJ2-7
abundance: .
d_gene: .
v_gene: TRBV23-1

CDR3aa: CASSRLAGGTETQYF
CDR3nt: TGTGCCAGCAGTAGACTAGCGGGAGGGACAGAGACGCAGTATTTT
len: 15
j_gene: TRBJ2-3
abundance: many
d_gene: TRBD2
v_gene: TRBV28

CDR3aa: CSVVKVSEDQPQHF
CDR3nt: TGCAGCGTTGTTAAGGTCAGTGAGGATCAGCCCCAGCATTTT
len: 14
j_gene: TRBJ1-5
abundance: .
d_gene: .
v_gene: TRBV29-1

CDR3aa: CASSELGLAGGTGELFF
CDR3nt: TGTGCCAGCAGTGAACTGGGACTAGCGGGAGGCACCGGGGAGCTGTTTTTT
len: 17
j_gene: TRBJ2-2
abundance: few
d_gene: TRBD2
v_gene: TRBV25-1

CDR3aa: CASGSYYNEQFF
CDR3nt: TGCGCCAGCGGGAGCTACTACAATGAGCAGTTCTTC
len: 12
j_gene: TRBJ2-1
abundance: many
d_gene: .
v_gene: TRBV5-1

CDR3aa: CASSLKAGSSNQPQHF
CDR3nt: TGTGCCAGCAGCTTGAAAGCTGGGTCGAGCAATCAGCCCCAGCATTTT
len: 16
j_gene: TRBJ1-5
abundance: many
d_gene: .
v_gene: TRBV5-5

CDR3aa: CATSDPRGRGETQYF
CDR3nt: TGTGCCACCAGTGATCCCAGGGGGCGCGGGGAGACCCAGTACTTC
len: 15
j_gene: TRBJ2-5
abundance: many
d_gene: TRBD1
v_gene: TRBV24-1

CDR3aa: CASSQRAGGGNEQFF
CDR3nt: TGTGCCAGCAGTCAACGGGCGGGTGGGGGTAATGAGCAGTTCTTC
len: 15
j_gene: TRBJ2-1
abundance: many
d_gene: .
v_gene: TRBV7-2

CDR3aa: CAIRSELGNNEQFF
CDR3nt: TGTGCCATCAGGTCGGAACTAGGGAACAATGAGCAGTTCTTC
len: 14
j_gene: TRBJ2-1
abundance: many
d_gene: .
v_gene: TRBV10-3

CDR3aa: CASSYSTGRRKKLFF
CDR3nt: TGTGCCAGCAGTTACTCAACAGGGAGGCGGAAAAAACTGTTTTTT
len: 15
j_gene: TRBJ1-4
abundance: many
d_gene: .
v_gene: TRBV6-5

CDR3aa: CASSQDSEGGQETQYF
CDR3nt: TGCGCCAGCAGCCAAGACTCGGAGGGGGGGCAAGAGACCCAGTACTTC
len: 16
j_gene: TRBJ2-5
abundance: many
d_gene: .
v_gene: TRBV4-3

CDR3aa: CASSPGGGAPNYGYTF
CDR3nt: TGTGCCAGCAGCCCAGGAGGAGGGGCTCCCAACTATGGCTACACCTTC
len: 16
j_gene: TRBJ1-2
abundance: many
d_gene: .
v_gene: TRBV7-2

CDR3aa: CASSFGPQAAPSYTF
CDR3nt: TGTGCCAGCAGTTTTGGACCGCAGGCGGCGCCCAGCTACACCTTC
len: 15
j_gene: TRBJ1-2
abundance: few
d_gene: .
v_gene: TRBV12-3/TRBV12-4

CDR3aa: CASARDPSIPDTQYF
CDR3nt: TGTGCCAGCGCCCGGGACCCGAGTATCCCAGATACGCAGTATTTT
len: 15
j_gene: TRBJ2-3
abundance: many
d_gene: .
v_gene: TRBV27

CDR3aa: CASSFSASTQYF
CDR3nt: TGTGCCAGCAGCTTCTCGGCCAGTACGCAGTATTTT
len: 12
j_gene: TRBJ2-3
abundance: many
d_gene: .
v_gene: TRBV7-8

CDR3aa: CASTRGTGYEQYF
CDR3nt: TGTGCCAGCACCAGGGGGACAGGTTACGAGCAGTACTTC
len: 13
j_gene: TRBJ2-7
abundance: many
d_gene: TRBD1
v_gene: TRBV28

CDR3aa: CASSFLDRGLSYEQYF
CDR3nt: TGCGCCAGCAGCTTCCTGGACAGGGGGCTCTCCTACGAGCAGTACTTC
len: 16
j_gene: TRBJ2-7
abundance: many
d_gene: TRBD1
v_gene: TRBV5-1

CDR3aa: CASSSRDMNEKLFF
CDR3nt: TGTGCCAGCAGCTCCCGGGACATGAATGAAAAACTGTTTTTT
len: 14
j_gene: TRBJ1-4
abundance: many
d_gene: .
v_gene: TRBV7-6

CDR3aa: CASSLWQGPEETQYF
CDR3nt: TGCGCCAGCAGCTTGTGGCAGGGGCCGGAAGAGACCCAGTACTTC
len: 15
j_gene: TRBJ2-5
abundance: .
d_gene: .
v_gene: TRBV5-1

CDR3aa: CSASPKSPRPQETQYF
CDR3nt: TGCAGTGCTAGCCCAAAGTCCCCAAGACCCCAAGAGACCCAGTACTTC
len: 16
j_gene: TRBJ2-5
abundance: few
d_gene: .
v_gene: TRBV20-1

CDR3aa: CASSPLKGNQPQHF
CDR3nt: TGTGCCAGCTCACCGCTCAAGGGCAATCAGCCCCAGCATTTT
len: 14
j_gene: TRBJ1-5
abundance: few
d_gene: .
v_gene: TRBV18

CDR3aa: CASSPHDRGYEQFF
CDR3nt: TGTGCCAGCAGCCCCCACGACAGGGGATATGAGCAGTTCTTC
len: 14
j_gene: TRBJ2-1
abundance: many
d_gene: TRBD1
v_gene: TRBV9

CDR3aa: CSARQGAKNIQYF
CDR3nt: TGCAGTGCTAGACAAGGAGCCAAAAACATTCAGTACTTC
len: 13
j_gene: TRBJ2-4
abundance: many
d_gene: .
v_gene: TRBV20-1

CDR3aa: CSHAGTGKRQRDTQYF
CDR3nt: TGCAGCCACGCCGGGACAGGGAAAAGGCAAAGGGATACGCAGTATTTT
len: 16
j_gene: TRBJ2-3
abundance: many
d_gene: TRBD1
v_gene: TRBV29-1

CDR3aa: CASSYRGQVYNEQFF
CDR3nt: TGTGCCAGCAGTTACCGGGGACAGGTTTACAATGAGCAGTTCTTC
len: 15
j_gene: TRBJ2-1
abundance: many
d_gene: TRBD1
v_gene: TRBV6-5

CDR3aa: CASTHRGLGGYTF
CDR3nt: TGTGCCAGCACCCACAGGGGGCTAGGTGGCTACACCTTC
len: 13
j_gene: TRBJ1-2
abundance: many
d_gene: TRBD1
v_gene: TRBV28

CDR3aa: CASSLGWPNSNQPQHF
CDR3nt: TGCGCCAGCAGCCTCGGGTGGCCTAATAGCAATCAGCCCCAGCATTTT
len: 16
j_gene: TRBJ1-5
abundance: many
d_gene: .
v_gene: TRBV5-1

CDR3aa: CSARAEGLAYEQYF
CDR3nt: TGCAGTGCTAGAGCCGAAGGGCTGGCCTACGAGCAGTACTTC
len: 14
j_gene: TRBJ2-7
abundance: many
d_gene: .
v_gene: TRBV20-1

CDR3aa: CATSRTGLAGGWGRTDTQYF
CDR3nt: TGTGCCACCAGCAGAACCGGACTAGCGGGAGGGTGGGGCAGAACAGATACGCAGTATTTT
len: 20
j_gene: TRBJ2-3
abundance: .
d_gene: TRBD2
v_gene: TRBV15